The 21 T cell receptor beta chains reported below all come from one sample, sequenced in a study of cytomegalovirus exposure and HLA in healthy donors. The PCR was carried out with 60 Vbeta primers and 13 Jbeta primers. Clones were sequenced by immunoSEQ multiplex PCR, and TCRdb holds only the in-frame ones, with some missing. Of 200,000 or so clones in the sample, more than 60% are singletons; the top ten hold 2.1%. Source material: PBMCs. The source of these receptors is a young woman in good health and CMV-seropositive.

This clone was seen more than once but under ten times. This rearrangement joins TRBV28 to TRBJ1-2; 10 bases match TRBD1. V lost 4 bases to trimming and J lost 3 bases; unmatched junction nucleotides: 5. Germline lookup yields CDR1 MDHEN and CDR2 SYDVKM. The CDR3 has 15 amino acids. The CDR3 is CASSWTGGADYGYTF. The CDR3 nucleotides are TGTGCCAGCAGTTGGACAGGGGGAGCGGACTATGGCTACACCTTC.

V gene TRBV4-1 combines with J gene TRBJ2-1; D ambiguous. V was cut by 1 base and J by 7 bases, with 11 bases left in between. Germline lookup yields CDR1 MGHRA and CDR2 YSYEKL. The CDR3 is 14 amino acids. This CDR3 reads CASSQGIRLNEQFF. CDR3 in DNA: TGCGCCAGCAGCCAAGGAATCCGGTTAAATGAGCAGTTCTTC.

The chain combines TRBV6-5 with TRBJ1-2; the match to TRBD1 covers 7 bases. CDR3 size: 14 residues. From germline, CDR1 is MNHEY and CDR2 SVGAGI. Unmatched junction bases numbered 9, after V lost 7 bases and J lost 4 bases. The CDR3: CASTHRGRGYGYTF. In DNA form, the CDR3 reads TGTGCCAGCACCCACAGGGGCAGAGGCTATGGCTACACCTTC.

This chain uses TRBV7-9 with TRBJ2-5, with D possibly being TRBD1 (5 bases). Germline assignment: CDR1 SEHNR and CDR2 FQNEAQ (reference sequence). The length of the CDR3 is 13 residues. The V end lost 7 bases, the J end lost 5 bases, and 14 bases lay between the germline ends. For the CDR3, the DNA is TGTGCCAGCAACTTGCAAGGGGTTGAGACCCAGTACTTC. It encodes CASNLQGVETQYF.

This chain uses TRBV2 with TRBJ1-1; 10 bases map to TRBD1. The CDR3 covers 15 residues. Germline CDR1 reads SNHLY; CDR2 reads FYNNEI. Losses at the gene ends were 3 bases for V and 5 bases for J; bases not matched to a gene: 6. As DNA, the CDR3 is TGTGCCAGCAGTGAGCAGGGACAGGGGACAACTGAAGCTTTCTTT. Translating gives CASSEQGQGTTEAFF.

This clone was detected only a few times. The chain employs TRBV5-1 and TRBJ2-3; the match to TRBD2 covers 11 bases. The V gene end was trimmed by 3 bases and the J gene end by 4 bases; junction bases not matched to a gene: 7. CDR1 and CDR2 from the germline V gene are SGHRS and YFSETQ. The CDR3 runs to 16 residues. CDR3 protein: CASSSETSGKSDTQYF. The CDR3 DNA reads TGCGCCAGCAGCTCGGAGACTAGCGGGAAGTCAGATACGCAGTATTTT.

Details on this clone: The sample has other DNA sequences that encode this CDR3 too. The V and J genes are TRBV18 and TRBJ2-7, with D possibly matching TRBD1 (6 bases). The CDR3 is 13 residues long. V dropped 3 bases and J dropped 2 bases, with 8 bases sitting between them. Per germline, CDR1 KGHSH and CDR2 LQKENI. The CDR3 protein is CASSPGTTYEQYF. The CDR3 DNA follows: TGTGCCAGCTCACCGGGGACAACCTACGAGCAGTACTTC. The full variable domain, its missing parts supplied by reference TRBV18 and TRBJ2-7, is NAGVMQNPRHLVRRRGQEARLRCSPMKGHSHVYWYRQLPEEGLKFMVYLQKENIIDESGMPKERFSAEFPKEGPSILRIQQVVRGDSAAYFCASSPGTTYEQYFGPGTRLTVT.

This clone was counted a single time. The chain joins TRBV19 to TRBJ2-2; D is perhaps TRBD2 (6 bases). CDR1 and CDR2 from the germline V gene are LNHDA and SQIVND (reference sequence). The CDR3 spans 18 residues. V was trimmed by 4 bases and J by 0 bases, leaving 18 bases between them. This chain's CDR3 is CASSREAGTLSNTGELFF. The DNA of the CDR3 is TGTGCCAGTAGTAGAGAGGCGGGGACCCTATCGAACACCGGGGAGCTGTTTTTT.

The chain recombines TRBV5-8 with TRBJ2-5; possible D gene TRBD1, 5 bases. Germline CDR1 reads SGHTS; CDR2 reads YDEGEE. V was shortened by 0 bases and J by 1 base, with 10 bases between the two germline ends. The CDR3 spans 15 residues. The CDR3 nucleotides are TGTGCCAGCAGCTTGGGGACACCCAGCCAAGAGACCCAGTACTTC. It translates to CASSLGTPSQETQYF.

Concerning this clone: At one of its ends the junction is not consistent with the germline gene, which may arise from a read error. J is TRBJ2-3 and V is TRBV7-2; TRBD1 agrees at 9 bases. The CDR3 has 15 residues. Germline V gene lookup returns CDR1 SGHTA and CDR2 FQGNSA. The CDR3 reads CASTLRDRETDTQYF. In DNA form, the CDR3 reads TGTGCCAGCACCTTACGGGACAGGGAAACAGATACGCAGTATTTT. Complete variable domain (other parts from reference TRBV7-2 and TRBJ2-3): GAGVSQSPSNKVTEKGKDVELRCDPISGHTALYWYRQSLGQGLEFLIYFQGNSAPDKSGLPSDRFSAERTGGSVSTLTIQRTQQEDSAVYLCASTLRDRETDTQYFGPGTRLTVL.

This clone was detected only a few times. CDR3 in amino acids: CASSQGDQPQHF. The CDR3 coding sequence is TGTGCCAGCTCGCAAGGGGATCAGCCCCAGCATTTT. This chain uses TRBV18 with TRBJ1-5; D might be TRBD1 (5 bases). V was clipped by 6 bases and J by 5 bases, with 8 bases between them. Germline V gene data show CDR1 as KGHSH and CDR2 as LQKENI. This CDR3 has 12 residues.

This clone was observed a few times. The genes are TRBV7-8 and TRBJ1-4, with 9 positions matching TRBD1. This CDR3 region has 15 residues. With V trimmed by 5 bases and J by 6 bases, 7 bases remained unmatched. Germline-derived CDR1 and CDR2 are SGHVS and FQNEAQ. CDR3 region: CASSREDRGHEKLFF. CDR3 nucleotide sequence: TGTGCCAGCAGCCGGGAGGACAGGGGTCATGAAAAACTGTTTTTT.

This clone was counted a single time. This chain connects TRBV5-1 to TRBJ2-3; 14 bases fit TRBD2. Germline CDR1 reads SGHRS; CDR2 reads YFSETQ. J lost 2 bases, V lost 2 bases, and 10 bases had no gene match. The CDR3 spans 19 residues. CDR3 nucleotides: TGCGCCAGCAGCTTAGGTCATGGGACTAGCGGGAGCGTCACAGATACGCAGTATTTT. It encodes CASSLGHGTSGSVTDTQYF.

This rearrangement joins TRBV5-1 to TRBJ2-5, with 8 bases fitting TRBD2. The CDR3 has 15 amino acids. The V gene's germline CDR1 is SGHRS and CDR2 YFSETQ. With 5 bases clipped from V and 5 bases from J, the junction kept 11 bases outside the gene matches. Here the CDR3 reads CASRPSGGNFETQYF. CDR3 coding DNA: TGCGCCAGCAGGCCGAGCGGGGGCAACTTCGAGACCCAGTACTTC.

The CDR3 here is CASSLLGMGTVNEKLFF. The CDR3 DNA follows: TGTGCCAGCAGTTTACTTGGTATGGGGACAGTAAATGAAAAACTGTTTTTT. The rearrangement uses TRBV28 and TRBJ1-4; 7 bases are a match to TRBD1. Trimming took 2 bases from V and 5 from J; bases not matched to a gene: 11. The CDR3 spans 17 residues. Per the germline V gene, CDR1 is MDHEN and CDR2 is SYDVKM.

The chain recombines TRBV5-4 with TRBJ2-2, with TRBD2 as a possible D gene (6 bases). The V end lost 6 bases, the J end lost 0 bases, and 15 bases lay between the germline ends. The germline gives CDR1 SGHNT, CDR2 YYREEE (reference sequence). There are 16 residues in the CDR3. The CDR3 DNA follows: TGTGCCAGCACCCCGGAGGGAAATCCGAACACCGGGGAGCTGTTTTTT. Protein: CASTPEGNPNTGELFF.

V gene TRBV5-6 combines with J gene TRBJ1-5, with D tentatively TRBD1 (6 bases). With 3 bases removed from V and 1 base from J, the gap between germline ends came to 17 bases. Germline loops: CDR1 SGHDT, CDR2 YYEEEE. The CDR3 is made up of 17 amino acids. In DNA, the CDR3 is TGTGCCAGCAGCTCCAATTACGCCAGGGGCAGCAATCAGCCCCAGCATTTT. Translation gives CASSSNYARGSNQPQHF.

CDR3 in DNA: TGTGCCAGTAGTATAACAGGGCAGGGAGCAACTAATGAAAAACTGTTTTTT. This sequence encodes CASSITGQGATNEKLFF. This chain uses TRBV19 with TRBJ1-4, with TRBD1 as a possible D gene (6 bases). CDR3 length: 17 residues. CDR1 and CDR2 (germline): LNHDA, SQIVND (reference sequence). Trimming took 2 bases from V and 0 from J, leaving 13 bases between them. Together with reference TRBV19 and TRBJ1-4, the CDR3 gives the full variable domain: DGGITQSPKYLFRKEGQNVTLSCEQNLNHDAMYWYRQDPGQGLRLIYYSQIVNDFQKGDIAEGYSVSREKKESFPLTVTSAQKNPTAFYLCASSITGQGATNEKLFFGSGTQLSVL.

The CDR3 DNA is TGTGCCAGCAGCATCCAGCGGGGTCCCTGGAATACGCAGTATTTT. This translates into CASSIQRGPWNTQYF. The chain uses TRBV11-2 and TRBJ2-3; TRBD2 matches 7 bases. The J segment lost 7 bases and the V segment lost 5 bases, leaving 12 bases of the junction unmatched. There are 15 residues in the CDR3. Germline V lookup: CDR1 SGHAT, CDR2 FQNNGV.

The chain employs TRBV4-2 and TRBJ1-2; a weak D match, TRBD1 (5 bases). The CDR3 spans 17 residues. Per the germline V gene, CDR1 is LGHNA and CDR2 is YNFKEQ. Trimming stripped 2 bases from V and 2 bases from J, with 18 bases between. The DNA of the CDR3 is TGTGCCAGCAGCCAAAATCCGTCAGGGTGGTTGAACTATGGCTACACCTTC. It encodes CASSQNPSGWLNYGYTF.

V gene TRBV30 combines with J gene TRBJ2-7; 9 bases match TRBD1. The CDR3 length is 14 residues. The germline V gene encodes CDR1 GTSNPN and CDR2 SVGIG (reference sequence). Unmatched junction bases numbered 2, after V lost 0 bases and J lost 2 bases. CDR3 loop: CAWSVGDRAYEQYF. The CDR3 nucleotides read TGTGCCTGGAGTGTCGGGGACAGGGCCTACGAGCAGTACTTC.